This T cell receptor (beta chain) was recorded in a study of shared clonotypes between healthy human individuals. Naivety among CD8 cells was defined by CD45RO negativity and positive CCR7 selection, thereby excluding terminally differentiated effector memory CD45RA+ cells. With respect to this clone: The antigen remains unidentified.

A deep-level run was used for the assay. Using about 220 ng DNA, around 30,000 T cell genomes, the sorted-subset replicate PCRs were run. Libraries were prepared by immunoSEQ multiplex PCR; TCRdb keeps only in-frame clonotypes and omits some of them. The sample yields about 1,800,000 clones, approximately 94% seen once. Study-wide results and caveats: Estimated richness values were generally larger in naive subsets than in memory subsets.

This clonotype was obtained from a man between 18 and 29 years old in good health. Sequences were obtained from naive CD8+ T cells sorted from blood.

The CDR3 loop reads CASSPSGTGDYGYTF. DNA of the CDR3: TGTGCCAGCTCACCATCCGGGACAGGGGACTATGGCTACACCTTC. The chain links TRBV18 to TRBJ1-2; 10 nucleotides agree with TRBD1. The germline V gene has CDR1 KGHSH and CDR2 LQKENI. The CDR3 is 15 amino acids. Losses at the gene ends were 2 bases for V and 3 bases for J; bases not matched to a gene: 3.